Shown below are 5 T cell receptor beta chains from a single sample sequenced in a study of shared clonotypes between healthy human individuals (dated by TCRdb to about 2020). Library prep was done by the immunoSEQ multiplex PCR assay. TCRdb provides this immuneACCESS table in a form limited to in-frame rearrangements. Some clones are lacking; in checked studies, under half of them reflect an unresolved V gene, and why the rest are absent is not known. Across this sample there are fewer than 850,000 clones, with roughly 91% seen only once. Of the sample, less than 40% is held by the ten largest clones. Material: memory CD8+ T cells from PBMCs. According to the study, the label for this sample's cell subset or site signals: CD45RO+ cells pooled with CCR7-negative TemRA cells. The receptors derive from a man younger than 35 in good health. Some clones in this sample may be carry-over from other donors' samples.

In this sample, this clone turned up once. The V gene is TRBV29-1, the J gene TRBJ2-7; 10 positions agree with TRBD2. Germline V CDR1 and CDR2: SQVTM, ANQGSEA. V dropped 4 bases and J dropped 2; count of bases not matched to a gene: 2. The CDR3 consists of 13 residues. In nucleotides, the CDR3 is TGCAGCGTTGGAGCGGGAGGGCCCTACGAGCAGTACTTC. This sequence encodes CSVGAGGPYEQYF.

The chain employs TRBV6-5 and TRBJ2-7; TRBD2 aligns across 8 bases. The CDR3 runs to 16 residues. After removal of 2 bases from V and 2 bases from J, the junction contained 8 bases not matched to a gene. CDR1 is MNHEY and CDR2 is SVGAGI in the germline V gene. CDR3 residues: CASSYRLGGRPYEQYF. The CDR3, as DNA: TGTGCCAGCAGTTACCGGTTGGGCGGGAGGCCCTACGAGCAGTACTTC.

Written as DNA, the CDR3 is TGTGCCAGCAGCCCCCGGGGAGCAGGGAGGTTTAGGGACACTGAAGCTTTCTTT. Amino acid sequence: CASSPRGAGRFRDTEAFF. The chain uses TRBV13 and TRBJ1-1; D may be TRBD1 (5 bases). Germline lookup yields CDR1 PRHDT and CDR2 FYEKMQ (reference sequence). The length of the CDR3 is 18 residues. Between the trimmed V and J ends, which lost 5 bases and 3 bases, there was a span of 25 bases.

Comments on this clone: At one boundary the junction diverges from the germline segment, which might be a read error. The chain links TRBV29-1 to TRBJ2-7, with 14 bases aligning to TRBD2. CDR3 size: 11 residues. In germline, CDR1 is SQVTM, CDR2 ANQGSEA. CDR3 sequence (DNA): TGCAGCGCCCGACTAGCGGGAGGGCCACTGTTC. Protein sequence: CSARLAGGPLF.

The chain uses TRBV11-2 and TRBJ1-2; TRBD1 might be the D (6 bases). The CDR3 extends over 15 amino acids. Trimming left V 3 bases short and J 2 bases short, with 13 bases between. Germline V gene sequence: CDR1 SGHAT, CDR2 FQNNGV. Here the CDR3 reads CASSFTPGTNYGYTF. DNA of the CDR3: TGTGCCAGCAGCTTCACCCCCGGGACAAACTATGGCTACACCTTC.